This T cell receptor (beta chain) was retrieved from a study of neurological immune-mediated disorders. Unsorted libraries were derived from 2 million PBMCs stored at -80 C. The cDNA came from 5'RACE with 10-nucleotide random UMIs. TCRdb re-analysed the 5' RACE reads in MiXCR, keeping a single row per CDR3 protein. The table has approximately 23,000 distinct CDR3 sequences, 10% seen once; the top ten hold about 20%. General study results and limits: None of the CDR3 amino acid sequences found in expanded clones was shared across subjects. This suggests that the TCR-beta repertoires were private in all groups.

By sample fraction, this clonotype is medium-sized. Its target is unknown. This receptor was taken from a woman aged 60 to 75 with HTLV-1-associated myelopathy (HAM/TSP). The sequenced sample was PBMCs.

DNA for the CDR3: TGCAGTGCTGGAGGGACGGACACTGAAGCTTTCTTT. This sequence encodes CSAGGTDTEAFF. J is TRBJ1-1 and V is TRBV20-1, with D possibly TRBD1 on 5 matching bases. V lost 5 bases and J lost 3, with 10 bases in between. CDR3 length: 12 residues. The germline CDR1 and CDR2 sequences are DFQATT and SNEGSKA (reference sequence).